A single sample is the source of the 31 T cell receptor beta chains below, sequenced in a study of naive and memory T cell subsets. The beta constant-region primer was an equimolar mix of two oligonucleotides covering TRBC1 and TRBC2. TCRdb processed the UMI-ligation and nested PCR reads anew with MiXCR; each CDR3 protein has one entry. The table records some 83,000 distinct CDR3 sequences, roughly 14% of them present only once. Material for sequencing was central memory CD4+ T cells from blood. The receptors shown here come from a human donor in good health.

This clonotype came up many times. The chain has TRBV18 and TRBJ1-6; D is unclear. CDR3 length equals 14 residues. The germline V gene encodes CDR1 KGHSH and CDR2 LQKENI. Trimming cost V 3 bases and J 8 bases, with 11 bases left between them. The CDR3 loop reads CASSPNGGYSPLHF. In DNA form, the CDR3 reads TGTGCCAGCTCACCGAACGGAGGGTATTCACCCCTCCACTTT.

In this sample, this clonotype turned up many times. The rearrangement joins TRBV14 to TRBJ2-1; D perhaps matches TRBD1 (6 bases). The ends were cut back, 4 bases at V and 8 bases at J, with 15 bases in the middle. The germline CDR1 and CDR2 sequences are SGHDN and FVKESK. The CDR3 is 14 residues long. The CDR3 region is CASSRTYRADEQFF. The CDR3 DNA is TGTGCCAGCAGCCGAACTTACAGGGCGGATGAGCAGTTCTTC.

CDR3 loop: CAWRRSSYNEQFF. The CDR3 DNA is TGCGCCTGGCGGAGAAGCTCCTACAATGAGCAGTTCTTC. This rearrangement joins TRBV10-1 to TRBJ2-1; D is unclear. The ends were cut back, 11 bases at V and 0 bases at J, with 11 bases in the middle. The CDR3 extends over 13 amino acids. Germline assignment: CDR1 WNHNN and CDR2 SYGVQD (reference sequence).

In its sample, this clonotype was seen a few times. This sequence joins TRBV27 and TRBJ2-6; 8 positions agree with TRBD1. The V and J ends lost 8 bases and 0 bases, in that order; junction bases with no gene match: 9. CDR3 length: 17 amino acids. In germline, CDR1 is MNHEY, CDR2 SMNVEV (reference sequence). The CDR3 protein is CASQTDRALSGANVLTF. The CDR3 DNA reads TGTGCCAGCCAGACGGACAGGGCCCTCTCTGGGGCCAACGTCCTGACTTTC.

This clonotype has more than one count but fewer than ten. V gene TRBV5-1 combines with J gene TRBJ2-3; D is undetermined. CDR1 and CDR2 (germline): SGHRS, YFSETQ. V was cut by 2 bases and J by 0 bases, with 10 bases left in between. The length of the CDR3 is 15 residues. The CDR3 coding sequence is TGCGCCAGCAGCTTAGGGCAGACTAGCACAGATACGCAGTATTTT. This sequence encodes CASSLGQTSTDTQYF.

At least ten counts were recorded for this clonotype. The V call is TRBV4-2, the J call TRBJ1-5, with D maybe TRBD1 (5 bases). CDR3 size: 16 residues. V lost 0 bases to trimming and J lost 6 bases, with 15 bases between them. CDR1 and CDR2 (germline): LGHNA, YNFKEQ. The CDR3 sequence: CASSQDTTVPSQPQHF. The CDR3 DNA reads TGTGCCAGCAGCCAAGATACGACAGTCCCGTCTCAGCCCCAGCATTTT.

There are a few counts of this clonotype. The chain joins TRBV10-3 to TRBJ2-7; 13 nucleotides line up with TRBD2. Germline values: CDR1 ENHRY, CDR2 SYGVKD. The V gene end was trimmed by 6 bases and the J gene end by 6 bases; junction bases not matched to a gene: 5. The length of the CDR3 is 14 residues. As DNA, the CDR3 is TGTGCCATCAGCGGGACTAGCGGGATACGCGAGCAGTACTTC. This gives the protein CAISGTSGIREQYF.

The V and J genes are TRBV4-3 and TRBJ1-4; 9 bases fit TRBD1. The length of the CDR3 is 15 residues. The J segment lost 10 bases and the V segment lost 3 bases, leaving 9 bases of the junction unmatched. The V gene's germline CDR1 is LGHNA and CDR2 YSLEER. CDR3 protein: CASSHAGQGGGKLFF. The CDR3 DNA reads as TGCGCCAGCAGCCACGCGGGACAGGGAGGAGGAAAACTGTTTTTT.

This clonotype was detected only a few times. CDR3 residues: CASSDLGVRNQPQHF. In DNA, the CDR3 is TGTGCCAGCAGCGACTTGGGGGTTCGCAATCAGCCCCAGCATTTT. The chain combines TRBV2 with TRBJ1-5; TRBD1 might be the D (5 bases). V was shortened by 6 bases and J by 2 bases, with 14 bases between the two germline ends. Germline assignment: CDR1 SNHLY and CDR2 FYNNEI. The length of the CDR3 is 15 residues. The full variable domain, its missing parts supplied by reference TRBV2 and TRBJ1-5, is EPEVTQTPSHQVTQMGQEVILRCVPISNHLYFYWYRQILGQKVEFLVSFYNNEISEKSEIFDDQFSVERPDGSNFTLKIRSTKLEDSAMYFCASSDLGVRNQPQHFGDGTRLSIL.

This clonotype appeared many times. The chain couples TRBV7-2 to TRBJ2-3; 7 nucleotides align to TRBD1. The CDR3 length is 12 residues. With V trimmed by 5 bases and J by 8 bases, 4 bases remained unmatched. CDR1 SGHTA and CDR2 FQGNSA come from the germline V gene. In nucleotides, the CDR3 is TGTGCCAGCAGCATCCCAGGGGGTACGCAGTATTTT. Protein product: CASSIPGGTQYF.

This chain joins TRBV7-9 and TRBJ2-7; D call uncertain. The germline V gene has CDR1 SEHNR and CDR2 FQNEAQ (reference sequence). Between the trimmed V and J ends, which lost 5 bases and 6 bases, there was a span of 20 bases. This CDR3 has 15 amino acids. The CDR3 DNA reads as TGTGCCAGCAGCCCCAAGGGCCAACTTACCCTCGAGCAGTACTTC. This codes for CASSPKGQLTLEQYF.

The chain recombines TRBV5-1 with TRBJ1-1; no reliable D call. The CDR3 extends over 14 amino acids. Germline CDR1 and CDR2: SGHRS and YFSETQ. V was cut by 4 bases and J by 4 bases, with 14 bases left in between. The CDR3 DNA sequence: TGCGCCAGCAGCCCGGACGGGAGTGGCACTGAAGCTTTCTTT. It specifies CASSPDGSGTEAFF.

This chain's CDR3 is CASSQGQGAGAFF. The CDR3 region has the DNA TGTGCCAGCAGCCAAGGACAGGGGGCGGGAGCTTTCTTT. The chain recombines TRBV3-1 with TRBJ1-1; 10 nucleotides line up with TRBD1. Germline assignment: CDR1 LGHDT and CDR2 YNNKEL (reference sequence). The CDR3 spans 13 residues. The V segment lost 1 base and the J segment 10 bases; nucleotides outside the gene matches: 3. The full variable domain, completed using reference TRBV3-1 and TRBJ1-1, is DTAVSQTPKYLVTQMGNDKSIKCEQNLGHDTMYWYKQDSKKFLKIMFSYNNKELIINETVPNRFSPKSPDKAHLNLHINSLELGDSAVYFCASSQGQGAGAFFGQGTRLTVV.

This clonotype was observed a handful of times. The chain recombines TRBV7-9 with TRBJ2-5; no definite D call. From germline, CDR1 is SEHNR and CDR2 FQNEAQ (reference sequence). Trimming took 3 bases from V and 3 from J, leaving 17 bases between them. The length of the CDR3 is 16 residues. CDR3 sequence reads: CASSLVGSWKKETQYF. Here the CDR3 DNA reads TGTGCCAGCAGCTTGGTAGGAAGCTGGAAAAAAGAGACCCAGTACTTC.

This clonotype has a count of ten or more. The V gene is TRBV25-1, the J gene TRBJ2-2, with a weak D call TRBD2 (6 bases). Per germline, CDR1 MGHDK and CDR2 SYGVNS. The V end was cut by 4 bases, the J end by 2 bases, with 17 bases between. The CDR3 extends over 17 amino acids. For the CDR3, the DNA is TGTGCCAGCAGTGCCCCAACCGGGGCGGGAAACACCGGGGAGCTGTTTTTT. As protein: CASSAPTGAGNTGELFF.

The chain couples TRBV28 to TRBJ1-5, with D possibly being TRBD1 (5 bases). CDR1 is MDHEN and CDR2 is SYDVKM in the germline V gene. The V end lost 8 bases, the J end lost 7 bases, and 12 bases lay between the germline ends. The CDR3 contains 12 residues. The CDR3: CASGPQGQPQHF. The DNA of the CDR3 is TGTGCCAGCGGTCCCCAGGGCCAGCCCCAGCATTTT. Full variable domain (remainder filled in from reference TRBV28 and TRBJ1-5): DVKVTQSSRYLVKRTGEKVFLECVQDMDHENMFWYRQDPGLGLRLIYFSYDVKMKEKGDIPEGYSVSREKKERFSLILESASTNQTSMYLCASGPQGQPQHFGDGTRLSIL.

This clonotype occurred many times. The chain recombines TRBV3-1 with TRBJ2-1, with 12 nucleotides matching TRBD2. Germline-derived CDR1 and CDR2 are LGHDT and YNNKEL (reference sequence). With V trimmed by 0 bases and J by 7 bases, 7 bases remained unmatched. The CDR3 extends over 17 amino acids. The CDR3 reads CASSQDKLTSGRNEQFF. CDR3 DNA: TGTGCCAGCAGCCAAGATAAGTTGACTAGCGGGAGAAATGAGCAGTTCTTC.

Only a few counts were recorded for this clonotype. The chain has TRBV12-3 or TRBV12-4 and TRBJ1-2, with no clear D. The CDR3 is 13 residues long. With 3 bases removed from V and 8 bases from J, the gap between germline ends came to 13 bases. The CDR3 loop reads CASSFEVRRGYTF. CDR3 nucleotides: TGTGCCAGCAGTTTCGAGGTCAGGAGAGGCTACACCTTC.

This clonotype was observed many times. CDR3 amino acids: CASRARTSGILAFF. The CDR3 DNA reads TGTGCCAGCAGGGCTAGGACTAGCGGGATTCTCGCCTTCTTC. The chain uses TRBV6-1 and TRBJ2-1, with 12 positions matching TRBD2. The ends lost 6 bases at V and 16 bases at J; junction bases unmatched: 13. Germline values: CDR1 MNHNS, CDR2 SASEGT. The CDR3 is 14 residues long.

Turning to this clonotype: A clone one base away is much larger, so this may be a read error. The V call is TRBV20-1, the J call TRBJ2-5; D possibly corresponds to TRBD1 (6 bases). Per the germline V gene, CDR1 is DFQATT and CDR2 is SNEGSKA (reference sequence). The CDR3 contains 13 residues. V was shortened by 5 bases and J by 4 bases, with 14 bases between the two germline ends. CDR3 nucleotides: TGCAGTGCTTCGGGACCCAGGGGAGAGACCCAGTACTTC. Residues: CSASGPRGETQYF.

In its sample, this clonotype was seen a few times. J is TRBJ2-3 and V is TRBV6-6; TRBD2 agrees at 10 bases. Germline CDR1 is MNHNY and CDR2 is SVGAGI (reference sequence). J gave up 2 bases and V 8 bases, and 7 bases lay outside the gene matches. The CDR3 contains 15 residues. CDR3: CASDRTSGYTDTQYF. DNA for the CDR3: TGTGCCAGCGACCGGACTAGCGGATACACAGATACGCAGTATTTT.

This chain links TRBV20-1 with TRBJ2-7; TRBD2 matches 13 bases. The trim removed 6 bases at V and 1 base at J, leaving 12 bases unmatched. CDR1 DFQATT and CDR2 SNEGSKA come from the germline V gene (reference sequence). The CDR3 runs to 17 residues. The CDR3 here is CSAIPRTSGSRSYEQYF. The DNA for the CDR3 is TGCAGTGCAATACCGCGGACTAGCGGGAGTCGGTCCTACGAGCAGTACTTC.

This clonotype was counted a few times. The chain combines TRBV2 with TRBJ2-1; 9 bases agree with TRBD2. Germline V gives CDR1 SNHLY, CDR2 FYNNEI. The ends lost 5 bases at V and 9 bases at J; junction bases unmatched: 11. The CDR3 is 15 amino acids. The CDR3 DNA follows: TGTGCCAGCAGTTCCGCGGGACTAGCCTATAGTGAGCAGTTCTTC. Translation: CASSSAGLAYSEQFF.

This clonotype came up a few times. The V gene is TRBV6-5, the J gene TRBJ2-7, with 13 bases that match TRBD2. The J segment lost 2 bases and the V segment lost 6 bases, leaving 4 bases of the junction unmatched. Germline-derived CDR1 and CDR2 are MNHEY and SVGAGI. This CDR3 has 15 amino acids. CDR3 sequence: CASRTGTSGAYEQYF. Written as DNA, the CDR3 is TGTGCCAGCAGAACTGGGACTAGCGGGGCCTACGAGCAGTACTTC.

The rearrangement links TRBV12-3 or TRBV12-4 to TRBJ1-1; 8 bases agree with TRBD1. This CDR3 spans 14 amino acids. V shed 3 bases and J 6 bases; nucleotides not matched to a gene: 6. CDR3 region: CASSLWEQGAEAFF. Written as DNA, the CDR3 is TGTGCCAGCAGTTTGTGGGAACAGGGGGCTGAAGCTTTCTTT.

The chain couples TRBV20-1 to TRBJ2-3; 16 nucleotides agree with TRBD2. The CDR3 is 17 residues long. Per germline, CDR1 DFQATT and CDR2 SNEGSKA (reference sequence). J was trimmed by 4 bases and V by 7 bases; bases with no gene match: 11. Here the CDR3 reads CSVRPGLAGGPSDTQYF. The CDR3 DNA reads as TGCAGTGTCCGGCCGGGACTAGCGGGAGGGCCGTCAGATACGCAGTATTTT.

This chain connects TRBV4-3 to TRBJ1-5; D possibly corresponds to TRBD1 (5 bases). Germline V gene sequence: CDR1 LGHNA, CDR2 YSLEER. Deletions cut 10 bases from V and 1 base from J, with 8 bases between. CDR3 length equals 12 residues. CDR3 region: CATTVSNQPQHF. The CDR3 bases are TGCGCCACGACAGTGAGCAATCAGCCCCAGCATTTT.

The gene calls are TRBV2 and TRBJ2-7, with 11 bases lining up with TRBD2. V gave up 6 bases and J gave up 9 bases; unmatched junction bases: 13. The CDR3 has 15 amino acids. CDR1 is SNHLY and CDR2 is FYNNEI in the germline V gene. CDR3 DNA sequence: TGTGCCAGCAGGCCACTAGCGGGAGATCTATTCTGGCAGTACTTC. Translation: CASRPLAGDLFWQYF.

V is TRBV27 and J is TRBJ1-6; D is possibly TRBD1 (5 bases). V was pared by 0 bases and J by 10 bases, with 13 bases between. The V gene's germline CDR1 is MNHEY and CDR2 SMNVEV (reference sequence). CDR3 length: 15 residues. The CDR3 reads CASSLSGGWGSPLHF. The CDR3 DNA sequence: TGTGCCAGCAGTTTATCGGGCGGATGGGGCTCACCCCTCCACTTT.

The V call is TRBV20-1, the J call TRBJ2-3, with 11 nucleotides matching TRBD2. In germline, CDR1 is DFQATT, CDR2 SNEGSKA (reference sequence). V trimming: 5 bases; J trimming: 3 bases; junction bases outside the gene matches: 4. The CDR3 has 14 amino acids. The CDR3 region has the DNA TGCAGTGCTTCGGGACTAGCGGAAACAGATACGCAGTATTTT. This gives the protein CSASGLAETDTQYF.

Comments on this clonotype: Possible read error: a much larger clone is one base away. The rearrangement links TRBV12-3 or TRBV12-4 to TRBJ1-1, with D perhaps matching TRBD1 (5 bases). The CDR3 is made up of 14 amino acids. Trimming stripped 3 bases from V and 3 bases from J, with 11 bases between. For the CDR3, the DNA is TGTGCCAGCAGTTTCCAAGGGGTCCACACTGAAGCTTTCTTT. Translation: CASSFQGVHTEAFF.